This T cell receptor (beta chain) comes out of a study of cytomegalovirus exposure and HLA in healthy donors. Per germline, CDR1 SGHNT and CDR2 YENEEA. Trimming at V came to 5 bases and at J to 5 bases, leaving 8 bases not matched to a gene. This CDR3 is built from 15 residues. This PCR relied on a set of 60 Vbeta primers and 13 Jbeta primers. Here immunoSEQ multiplex PCR was the method, and the copy in TCRdb shows in-frame clones only, minus some. Of tens of thousands of clones listed, roughly 74% were seen once; the top ten hold about 6%. V gene TRBV11-3 combines with J gene TRBJ2-3, with 9 bases identical to TRBD1. The clonotype comes from a woman in her fifties or sixties in good health and CMV-seropositive. Material: PBMCs. CDR3 nucleotides: TGTGCCAGCAGCCCACGAGGGACAGGGAGAGATACGCAGTATTTT. It is translated as CASSPRGTGRDTQYF.